The present TCR beta chain was sequenced within a study of blood T cells in healthy people across ages. Every sample yielded at least 6 million isolated PBMCs. Turning to this clonotype: What it recognizes is unknown.

A J-beta primer mix and a sample-barcoded 5' primer were used in a second PCR of about 7 to 12 cycles. No fewer than 3 million CDR3-containing paired-end reads came from each sample. TCRdb ran MiXCR on the 5' RACE reads and lists one entry per CDR3 protein. Among 1.2 million to 1.5 million distinct CDR3 sequences listed, roughly 40% were seen once. CDR3 size: 17 residues. V was clipped by 5 bases and J by 2 bases, with 22 bases between them. Germline-derived CDR1 and CDR2 are MNHEY and SMNVEV (reference sequence). Study-level points and caveats: Naive T cell percentage strongly correlated with TCR beta diversity. As age increased, TCR beta diversity per million T cells fell in a roughly linear fashion.

The specimen sequenced was blood. The chain has TRBV27 and TRBJ2-7; possibly TRBD1 for D (6 bases). This clonotype was obtained from a woman under 30 in good health. Here the CDR3 DNA reads TGTGCCAGCAGTCGCGACAGGTCGAATGGGCGAACCTACGAGCAGTACTTC. This gives the protein CASSRDRSNGRTYEQYF.